This TCR beta chain was identified during a study of blood T cell repertoires in COVID-19. About the research overall: Specimens from acute and convalescent COVID-19 originated in the United States, Italy and Spain. PBMCs, B-cell-depleted T cells, or T cells provided the cDNA or gDNA that made up the material.

Trimming removed 0 bases from V and 4 bases from J, with 6 bases in between. There are 13 residues in the CDR3. The germline V gene encodes CDR1 MNHNY and CDR2 SVGAGI (reference sequence). Individuals aged 18 to 89 years were recruited from approximately 22 US areas. TCRdb keeps only in-frame clones here, not all; method: immunoSEQ multiplex PCR. The sample contains some 190,000 clones, about 88% of which appear only once. The clonotype comes from a woman between 40 and 50 years old in a cohort exposed to, infected with or recovered from COVID-19 (not recorded which). Sequencing input: PBMCs or T cells enriched from blood (not recorded which). The chain is built from TRBV6-6 and TRBJ1-2; unclear D gene. CDR3 sequence reads: CASSYSDSYGYTF. The CDR3 bases are TGTGCCAGCAGTTACTCAGATAGCTATGGCTACACCTTC.